These T cell receptor beta chains were read from a single sample in a study of glioma-infiltrating T cells after dendritic cell vaccination. Sequenced by immunoSEQ multiplex PCR; TCRdb stores in-frame clones only, minus some. The data contain roughly 96,000 clones, 75% to 85% of them singletons. The source was blood, collected before dendritic cell vaccination. All receptors come from a human donor with glioblastoma. CDR3s include the opening cysteine and the closing phenylalanine or tryptophan. A D gene is named only where the DNA matches it firmly. For some rows the clone size is stated as once, few or many, or as a class when expanded; others skip it.

V gene: TRBV5-1
J gene: TRBJ2-1
D gene: TRBD2
clone size: .
CDR3 DNA: TGCGCCAGCAGCTCTGGACTAGCGGGGAGGAATGAGCAGTTCTTC
CDR3 protein: CASSSGLAGRNEQFF

V gene: TRBV7-2
J gene: TRBJ1-1
D gene: TRBD1
clone size: .
CDR3 DNA: TGTGCCAGCAGCTCGTTCAGGGGGCCGAACACTGAAGCTTTCTTT
CDR3 protein: CASSSFRGPNTEAFF

V gene: TRBV11-1
J gene: TRBJ2-1
D gene: .
clone size: .
CDR3 DNA: TGTGCCAGCAGCTCCGGGCTAGCCTATGAGCAGTTCTTC
CDR3 protein: CASSSGLAYEQFF

V gene: TRBV20-1
J gene: TRBJ1-2
D gene: .
clone size: .
CDR3 DNA: TGCAGTGCCATCACTAACTATGGCTACACCTTC
CDR3 protein: CSAITNYGYTF

V gene: TRBV5-1
J gene: TRBJ2-1
D gene: .
clone size: once
CDR3 DNA: TGCGCCAGCAGCTTGGCCACCGCATCCCCTCCGGGGGAGCAGTTCTTC
CDR3 protein: CASSLATASPPGEQFF

V gene: TRBV18
J gene: TRBJ1-4
D gene: .
clone size: .
CDR3 DNA: TGTGCCAGCTCACCCCAGGGGTCAACTAATGAAAAACTGTTTTTT
CDR3 protein: CASSPQGSTNEKLFF

V gene: TRBV5-1
J gene: TRBJ2-3
D gene: TRBD1
clone size: .
CDR3 DNA: TGCGCCAGCAGCTCGCAAAGAGGGACAGGCACAGATACGCAGTATTTT
CDR3 protein: CASSSQRGTGTDTQYF

V gene: TRBV29-1
J gene: TRBJ2-7
D gene: TRBD2
clone size: .
CDR3 DNA: TGCAGCGTTGAGCGGGAGGTCTCCTACGAGCAGTACTTC
CDR3 protein: CSVEREVSYEQYF

V gene: TRBV10-3
J gene: TRBJ2-7
D gene: TRBD1
clone size: .
CDR3 DNA: TGTGCCATCAGTGCCCTCGAAGGGGGACAGGGTATTGGGCAGTACTTC
CDR3 protein: CAISALEGGQGIGQYF

V gene: TRBV2
J gene: TRBJ2-7
D gene: TRBD1
clone size: few
CDR3 DNA: TGTGCCAGCAGTGGGACAGGGGGTTGGTACGAGCAGTACTTC
CDR3 protein: CASSGTGGWYEQYF

V gene: TRBV27
J gene: TRBJ1-5
D gene: TRBD1
clone size: .
CDR3 DNA: TGTGCCAGCAGTTTGACAGGGGGCTTTAGCAATCAGCCCCAGCATTTT
CDR3 protein: CASSLTGGFSNQPQHF

V gene: TRBV11-2
J gene: TRBJ2-3
D gene: .
clone size: .
CDR3 DNA: TGTGCCAGCAGCTGGACGGGGAGTGTGGTTACGCAGTATTTT
CDR3 protein: CASSWTGSVVTQYF

V gene: TRBV7-6
J gene: TRBJ2-1
D gene: TRBD2
clone size: .
CDR3 DNA: TGTGCCAGCAGCTTATTGGGAGGGGTTGAGCAGTTCTTC
CDR3 protein: CASSLLGGVEQFF

V gene: TRBV25-1
J gene: TRBJ1-2
D gene: .
clone size: .
CDR3 DNA: TGTGCCAGCAGCGGCCCTCCGGGTTCACTCTATGGCTACACCTTC
CDR3 protein: CASSGPPGSLYGYTF

V gene: TRBV28
J gene: TRBJ2-4
D gene: .
clone size: .
CDR3 DNA: TGTGCCAGCAGCCGTTCAGGGGTGGGCAAAAACATTCAGTACTTC
CDR3 protein: CASSRSGVGKNIQYF

V gene: TRBV9
J gene: TRBJ1-1
D gene: TRBD1
clone size: .
CDR3 DNA: TGTGCCAGCAGCCCGGGACAGGGGAAGAACACTGAAGCTTTCTTT
CDR3 protein: CASSPGQGKNTEAFF